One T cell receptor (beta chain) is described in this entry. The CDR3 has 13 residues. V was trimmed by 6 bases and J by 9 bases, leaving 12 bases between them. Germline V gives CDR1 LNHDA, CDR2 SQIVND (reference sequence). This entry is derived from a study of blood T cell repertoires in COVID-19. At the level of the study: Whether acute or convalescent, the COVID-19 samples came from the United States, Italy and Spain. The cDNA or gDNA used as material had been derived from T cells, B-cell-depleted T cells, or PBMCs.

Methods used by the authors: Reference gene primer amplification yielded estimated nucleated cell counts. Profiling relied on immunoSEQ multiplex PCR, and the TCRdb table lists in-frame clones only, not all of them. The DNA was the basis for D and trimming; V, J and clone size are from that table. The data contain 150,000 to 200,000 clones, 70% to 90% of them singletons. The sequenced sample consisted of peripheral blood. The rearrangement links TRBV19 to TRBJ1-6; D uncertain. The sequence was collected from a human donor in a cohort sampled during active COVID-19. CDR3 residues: CASRPAVSSPLHF. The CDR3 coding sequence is TGTGCCAGTAGGCCCGCCGTCAGTTCACCCCTCCACTTT.